The sequence of this T cell receptor (beta chain) was determined in a study of Graves' ophthalmopathy and Graves' hyperthyroidism. Notes on the study in general: Thyroid clonotypes that were expanded above 0.001 frequency mostly also appeared in blood.

The study amplified TCR beta CDR3 regions using RNA transcripts. Amplification began with first-round RT-PCR using HTBI primers, then second-round multiplex PCR was performed. TCRdb redid the calling of the multiplex PCR reads with MiXCR, one entry per CDR3 protein. The table has approximately 160,000 distinct CDR3 sequences, approximately 40% seen once. This CDR3 comprises 15 residues. Germline CDR1 and CDR2: MNHEY and SVGAGI. With V trimmed by 2 bases and J by 6 bases, 8 bases remained unmatched. This clonotype was seen many times. Antigen: not known. Establishment of the diagnosis relied upon clinical symptoms, serum thyroxine, TRAb, thyroid ultrasound and orbital computed tomography.

This sequence was found in a woman between 40 and 55 years old with Graves' ophthalmopathy. Sequencing was carried out using peripheral blood. This rearrangement joins TRBV6-5 to TRBJ1-2, with 8 bases that match TRBD1. The CDR3 region is CASSYDRGRENGYTF. The CDR3 DNA reads TGTGCCAGCAGTTACGACAGGGGTCGAGAGAATGGCTACACCTTC.